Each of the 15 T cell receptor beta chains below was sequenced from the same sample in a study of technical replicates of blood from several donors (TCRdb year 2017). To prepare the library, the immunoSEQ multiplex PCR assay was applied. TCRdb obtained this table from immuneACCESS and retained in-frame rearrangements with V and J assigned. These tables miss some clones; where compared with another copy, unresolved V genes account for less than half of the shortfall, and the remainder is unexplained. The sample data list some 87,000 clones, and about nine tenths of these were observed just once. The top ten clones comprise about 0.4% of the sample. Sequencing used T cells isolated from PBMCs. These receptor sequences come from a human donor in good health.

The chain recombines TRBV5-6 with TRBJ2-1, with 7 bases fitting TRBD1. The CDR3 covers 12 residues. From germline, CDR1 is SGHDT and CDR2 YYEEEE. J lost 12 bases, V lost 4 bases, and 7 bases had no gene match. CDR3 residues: CASSRPPGGQFF. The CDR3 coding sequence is TGTGCCAGCAGCCGGCCCCCAGGGGGGCAGTTCTTC.

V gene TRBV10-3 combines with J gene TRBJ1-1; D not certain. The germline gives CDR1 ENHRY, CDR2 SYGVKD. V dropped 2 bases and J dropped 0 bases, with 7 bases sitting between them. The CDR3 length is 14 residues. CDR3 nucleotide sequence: TGTGCCATCAGTGAGACGGGAATGAACACTGAAGCTTTCTTT. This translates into CAISETGMNTEAFF.

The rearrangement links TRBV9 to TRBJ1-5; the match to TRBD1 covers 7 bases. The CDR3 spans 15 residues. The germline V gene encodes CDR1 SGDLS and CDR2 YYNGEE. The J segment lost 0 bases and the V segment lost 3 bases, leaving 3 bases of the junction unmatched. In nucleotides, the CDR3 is TGTGCCAGCAGCGCAGGGGGTTATAGCAATCAGCCCCAGCATTTT. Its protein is CASSAGGYSNQPQHF. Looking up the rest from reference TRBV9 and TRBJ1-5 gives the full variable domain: DSGVTQTPKHLITATGQRVTLRCSPRSGDLSVYWYQQSLDQGLQFLIQYYNGEERAKGNILERFSAQQFPDLHSELNLSSLELGDSALYFCASSAGGYSNQPQHFGDGTRLSIL.

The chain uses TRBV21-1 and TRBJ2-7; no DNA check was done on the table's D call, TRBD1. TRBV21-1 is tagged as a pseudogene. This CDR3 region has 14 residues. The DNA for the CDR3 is TGTGCCAGCAGCAAACATCAGTTCTCCTACGAGCAGTACTTC. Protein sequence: CASSKHQFSYEQYF.

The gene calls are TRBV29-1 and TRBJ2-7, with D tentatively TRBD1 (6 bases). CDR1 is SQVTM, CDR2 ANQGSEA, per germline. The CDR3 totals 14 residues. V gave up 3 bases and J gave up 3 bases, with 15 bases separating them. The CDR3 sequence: CSVDVSGDLYEQYF. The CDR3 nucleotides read TGCAGCGTTGATGTGTCAGGGGATCTCTACGAGCAGTACTTC.

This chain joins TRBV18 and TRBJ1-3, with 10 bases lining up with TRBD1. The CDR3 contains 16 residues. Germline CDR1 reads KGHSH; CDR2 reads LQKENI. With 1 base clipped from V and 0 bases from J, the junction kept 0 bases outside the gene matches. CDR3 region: CASSPRDRGSGNTIYF. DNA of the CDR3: TGTGCCAGCTCACCACGGGACAGGGGCTCTGGAAACACCATATATTTT.

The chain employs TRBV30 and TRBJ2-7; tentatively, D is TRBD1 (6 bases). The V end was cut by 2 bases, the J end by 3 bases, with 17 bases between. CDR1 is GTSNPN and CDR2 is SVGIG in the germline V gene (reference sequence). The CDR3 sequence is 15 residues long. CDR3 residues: CAWSPTGTRIYEQYF. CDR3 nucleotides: TGTGCCTGGAGTCCGACCGGGACACGGATCTACGAGCAGTACTTC. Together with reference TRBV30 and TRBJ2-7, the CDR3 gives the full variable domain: SQTIHQWPATLVQPVGSPLSLECTVEGTSNPNLYWYRQAAGRGLQLLFYSVGIGQISSEVPQNLSASRPQDRQFILSSKKLLLSDSGFYLCAWSPTGTRIYEQYFGPGTRLTVT.

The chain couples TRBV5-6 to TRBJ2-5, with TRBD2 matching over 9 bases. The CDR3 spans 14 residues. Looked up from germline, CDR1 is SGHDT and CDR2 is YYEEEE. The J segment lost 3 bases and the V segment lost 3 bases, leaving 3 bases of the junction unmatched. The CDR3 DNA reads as TGTGCCAGCAGCTGGGGACTAGCCGAAGAGACCCAGTACTTC. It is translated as CASSWGLAEETQYF.

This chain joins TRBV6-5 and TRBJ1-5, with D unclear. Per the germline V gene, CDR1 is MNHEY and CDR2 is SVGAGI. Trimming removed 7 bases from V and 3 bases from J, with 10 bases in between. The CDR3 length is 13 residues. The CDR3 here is CASTWALNQPQHF. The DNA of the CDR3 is TGTGCCAGCACTTGGGCCCTCAATCAGCCCCAGCATTTT.

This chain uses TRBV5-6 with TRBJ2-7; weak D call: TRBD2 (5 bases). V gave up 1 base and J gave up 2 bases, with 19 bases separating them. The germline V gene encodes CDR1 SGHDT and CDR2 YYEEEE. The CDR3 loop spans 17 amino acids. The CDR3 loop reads CASSLREKDFMTYEQYF. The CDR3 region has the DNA TGTGCCAGCAGCTTGAGAGAGAAGGACTTCATGACCTACGAGCAGTACTTC.

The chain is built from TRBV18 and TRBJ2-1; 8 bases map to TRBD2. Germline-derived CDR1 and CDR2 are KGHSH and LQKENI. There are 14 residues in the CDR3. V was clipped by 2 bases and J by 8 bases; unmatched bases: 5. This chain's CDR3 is CASSPSSGSYEQFF. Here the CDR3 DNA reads TGTGCCAGCTCACCATCTAGCGGGTCCTATGAGCAGTTCTTC.

Here the CDR3 reads CASNPTSVQETQYF. DNA of the CDR3: TGTGCCAGCAACCCGACTAGCGTCCAAGAGACCCAGTACTTC. This chain uses TRBV2 with TRBJ2-5; 8 nucleotides agree with TRBD2. CDR3 size: 14 residues. In germline, CDR1 is SNHLY, CDR2 FYNNEI. Unmatched junction bases numbered 5, after V lost 7 bases and J lost 1 base. Complete variable domain (other parts from reference TRBV2 and TRBJ2-5): EPEVTQTPSHQVTQMGQEVILRCVPISNHLYFYWYRQILGQKVEFLVSFYNNEISEKSEIFDDQFSVERPDGSNFTLKIRSTKLEDSAMYFCASNPTSVQETQYFGPGTRLLVL.

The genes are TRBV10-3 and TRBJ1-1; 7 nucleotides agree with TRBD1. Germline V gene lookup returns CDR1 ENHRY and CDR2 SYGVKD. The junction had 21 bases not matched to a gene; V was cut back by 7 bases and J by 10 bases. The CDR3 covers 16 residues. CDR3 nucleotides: TGTGCCATCACCGGAACCTCCGGGACAGCCATCGAGAGAGCTTTCTTT. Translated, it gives CAITGTSGTAIERAFF.

The CDR3 sequence: CASSIGTSGSYEQYF. CDR3 sequence (DNA): TGCGCCAGCAGCATCGGGACTAGCGGCTCCTACGAGCAGTACTTC. The rearrangement uses TRBV5-1 and TRBJ2-7; 11 nucleotides match TRBD2. Trimming removed 4 bases from V and 0 bases from J; junction bases left unmatched: 3. This CDR3 is 15 amino acids long. Per the germline V gene, CDR1 is SGHRS and CDR2 is YFSETQ. The whole variable domain, filled in from reference TRBV5-1 and TRBJ2-7, reads KAGVTQTPRYLIKTRGQQVTLSCSPISGHRSVSWYQQTPGQGLQFLFEYFSETQRNKGNFPGRFSGRQFSNSRSEMNVSTLELGDSALYLCASSIGTSGSYEQYFGPGTRLTVT.

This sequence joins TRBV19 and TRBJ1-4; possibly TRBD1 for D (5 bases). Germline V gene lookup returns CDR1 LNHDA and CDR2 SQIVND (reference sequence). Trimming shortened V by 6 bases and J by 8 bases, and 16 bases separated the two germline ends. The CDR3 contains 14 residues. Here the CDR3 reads CASSQGGGKEKLFF. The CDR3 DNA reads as TGTGCCAGTAGCCAGGGAGGTGGGAAAGAAAAACTGTTTTTT.